This T cell receptor (beta chain) was sequenced during a study of beta chain features in type 1 diabetes. General study points: A moderate, significant TCRB CDR3 shortening appeared in type 1 diabetes across four CD4+ subsets. With patients and controls alike, PCR might favor shorter templates to an equal degree.

Regarding this clone: Its antigen is not identified.

V lost 6 bases and J 12 bases, leaving 18 bases between the germline ends. The length of the CDR3 is 13 residues. Looked up from germline, CDR1 is ENHRY and CDR2 is SYGVKD. Investigators reverse transcribed all isolated RNA, so they sequenced expressed TCRB transcripts. Some clones are missing from TCRdb's copy, which holds only in-frame ones; the method was immunoSEQ multiplex PCR. This table holds fewer than 350,000 clones, roughly 15% found once. The origin of this receptor is a man younger than 30 with type 1 diabetes. The chain recombines TRBV10-3 with TRBJ2-4, with D possibly TRBD1 on 5 matching bases. Sequenced sample: naive CD4+ T cells from blood. CDR3 DNA: TGTGCCATCAGGGAAGACAGCCGCCTCCCTCAGTACTTC. It yields the protein CAIREDSRLPQYF.